This T cell receptor beta chain is drawn from a study of blood T cell repertoires in COVID-19. Deletions cut 0 bases from V and 7 bases from J, with 10 bases between. In germline, CDR1 is SEHNR, CDR2 FQNEAQ (reference sequence). The CDR3 length is 14 residues. Per the original data handling: Reference gene primers were amplified, and this amplification served to estimate nucleated cell counts. Libraries were prepared by immunoSEQ multiplex PCR; TCRdb keeps only in-frame clonotypes and omits some of them. V, J and clone size are those of that table, while D and trimming were read from the DNA. This table has 200,000 to 250,000 clones, roughly four fifths appearing once.

Sequenced: peripheral blood. The chain employs TRBV7-9 and TRBJ1-3; D not resolved. This sequence was found in a woman in her sixties or seventies with COVID-19, enrolled during active disease. The CDR3: CASSLASAGNTIYF. CDR3 in DNA: TGTGCCAGCAGCTTAGCGTCAGCGGGTAACACCATATATTTT.